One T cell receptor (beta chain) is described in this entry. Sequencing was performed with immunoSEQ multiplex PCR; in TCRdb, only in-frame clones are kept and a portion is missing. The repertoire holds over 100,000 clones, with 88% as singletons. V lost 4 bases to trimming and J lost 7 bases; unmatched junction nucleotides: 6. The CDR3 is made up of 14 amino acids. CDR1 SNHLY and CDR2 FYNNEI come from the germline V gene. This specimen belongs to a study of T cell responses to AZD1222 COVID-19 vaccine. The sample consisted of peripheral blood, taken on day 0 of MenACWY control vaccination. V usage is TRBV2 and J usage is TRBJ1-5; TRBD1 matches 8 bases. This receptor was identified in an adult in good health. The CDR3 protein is CASSGTGRGQPQHF. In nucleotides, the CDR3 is TGTGCCAGCAGTGGGACAGGGAGGGGACAGCCCCAGCATTTT.